In this sample, the clone carrying this T cell receptor (beta chain) turned up a few times. CDR1 SGHVS and CDR2 FNYEAQ come from the germline V gene. The V gene end was trimmed by 5 bases and the J gene end by 3 bases; junction bases not matched to a gene: 9. The CDR3 has 18 residues. The data belong to a study of shared clonotypes between healthy human individuals. Only in-frame clones appear in the TCRdb table, and some are missing; sequencing was by immunoSEQ multiplex PCR. Of fewer than 1.4 million clones in the sample, more than 75% were seen once. J is TRBJ2-3 and V is TRBV7-6; TRBD2 matches at 15 bases. The sequence derives from a man younger than 30 in good health. Some clones in this sample may be carry-over from other donors' samples. The sequenced sample consisted of memory CD4+ T cells from PBMCs. The subset denotes: CD45RA-negative fraction. DNA of the CDR3: TGTGCCAGCAGCACGGGACTAGCGGGAGGACCAAGGACAGATACGCAGTATTTT. It yields the protein CASSTGLAGGPRTDTQYF.